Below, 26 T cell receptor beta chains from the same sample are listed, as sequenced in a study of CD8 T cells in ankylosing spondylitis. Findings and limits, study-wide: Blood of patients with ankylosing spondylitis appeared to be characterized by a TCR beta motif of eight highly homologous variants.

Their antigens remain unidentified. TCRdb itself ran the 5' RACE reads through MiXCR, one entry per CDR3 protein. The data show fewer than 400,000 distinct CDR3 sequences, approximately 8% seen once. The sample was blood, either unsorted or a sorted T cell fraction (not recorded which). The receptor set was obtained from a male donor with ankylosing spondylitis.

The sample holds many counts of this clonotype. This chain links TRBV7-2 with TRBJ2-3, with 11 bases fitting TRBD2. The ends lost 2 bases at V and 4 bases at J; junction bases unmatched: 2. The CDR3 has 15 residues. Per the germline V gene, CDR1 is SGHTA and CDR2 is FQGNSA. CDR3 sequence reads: CASSLLAGGADTQYF. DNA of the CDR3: TGTGCCAGCAGCTTACTAGCGGGAGGCGCAGATACGCAGTATTTT.

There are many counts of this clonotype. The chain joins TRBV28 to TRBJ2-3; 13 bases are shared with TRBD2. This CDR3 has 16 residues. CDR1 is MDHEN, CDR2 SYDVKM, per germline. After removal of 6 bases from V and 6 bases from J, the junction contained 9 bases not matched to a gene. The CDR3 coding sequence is TGTGCCAGCAGCCGTACTAGCGGGAGGGCGTGGGATACGCAGTATTTT. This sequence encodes CASSRTSGRAWDTQYF.

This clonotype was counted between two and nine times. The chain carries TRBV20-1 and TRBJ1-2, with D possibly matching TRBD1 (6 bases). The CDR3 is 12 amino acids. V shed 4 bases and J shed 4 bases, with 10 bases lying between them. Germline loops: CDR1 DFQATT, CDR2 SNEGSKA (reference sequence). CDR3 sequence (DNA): TGCAGTGCTACAGGACAGATCTATGGCTACACCTTC. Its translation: CSATGQIYGYTF.

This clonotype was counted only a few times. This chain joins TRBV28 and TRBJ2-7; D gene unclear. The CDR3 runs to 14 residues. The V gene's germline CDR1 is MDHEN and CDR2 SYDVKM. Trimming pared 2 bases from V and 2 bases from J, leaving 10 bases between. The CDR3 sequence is CASSLNQATYEQYF. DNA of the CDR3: TGTGCCAGCAGTTTAAATCAGGCAACCTACGAGCAGTACTTC. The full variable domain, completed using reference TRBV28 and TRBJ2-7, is DVKVTQSSRYLVKRTGEKVFLECVQDMDHENMFWYRQDPGLGLRLIYFSYDVKMKEKGDIPEGYSVSREKKERFSLILESASTNQTSMYLCASSLNQATYEQYFGPGTRLTVT.

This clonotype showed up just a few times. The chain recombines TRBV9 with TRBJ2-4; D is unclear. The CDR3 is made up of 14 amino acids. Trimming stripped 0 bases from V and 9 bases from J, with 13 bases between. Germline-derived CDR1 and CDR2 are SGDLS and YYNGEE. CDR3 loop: CASSVDALRAIQYF. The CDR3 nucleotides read TGTGCCAGCAGCGTAGATGCACTAAGAGCCATTCAGTACTTC. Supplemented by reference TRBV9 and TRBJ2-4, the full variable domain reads DSGVTQTPKHLITATGQRVTLRCSPRSGDLSVYWYQQSLDQGLQFLIQYYNGEERAKGNILERFSAQQFPDLHSELNLSSLELGDSALYFCASSVDALRAIQYFGAGTRLSVL.

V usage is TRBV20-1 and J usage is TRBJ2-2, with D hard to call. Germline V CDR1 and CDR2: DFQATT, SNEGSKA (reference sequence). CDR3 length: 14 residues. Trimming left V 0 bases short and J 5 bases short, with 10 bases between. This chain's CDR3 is CSARDNGWTGELFF. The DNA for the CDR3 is TGCAGTGCTAGAGATAACGGATGGACCGGGGAGCTGTTTTTT.

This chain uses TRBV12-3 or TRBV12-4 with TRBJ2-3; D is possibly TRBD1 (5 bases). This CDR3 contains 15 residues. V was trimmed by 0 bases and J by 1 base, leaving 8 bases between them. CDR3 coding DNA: TGTGCCAGCAGTTTAGCGCAAGGGGGCACAGATACGCAGTATTTT. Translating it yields CASSLAQGGTDTQYF.

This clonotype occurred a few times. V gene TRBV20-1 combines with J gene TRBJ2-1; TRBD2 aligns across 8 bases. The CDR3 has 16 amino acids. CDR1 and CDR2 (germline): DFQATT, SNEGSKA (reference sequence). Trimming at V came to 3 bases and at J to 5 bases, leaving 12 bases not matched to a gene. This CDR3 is CSARSYRPLADNEQFF. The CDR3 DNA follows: TGCAGTGCTAGGTCATATAGGCCACTAGCGGACAATGAGCAGTTCTTC.

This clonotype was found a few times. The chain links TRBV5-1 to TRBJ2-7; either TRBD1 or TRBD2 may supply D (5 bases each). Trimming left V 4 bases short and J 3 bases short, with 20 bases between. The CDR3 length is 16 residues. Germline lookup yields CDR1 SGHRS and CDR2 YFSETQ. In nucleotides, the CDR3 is TGCGCCAGCAGCGAGGGGAAGCTACTTGGGGTCTACGAGCAGTACTTC. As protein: CASSEGKLLGVYEQYF.

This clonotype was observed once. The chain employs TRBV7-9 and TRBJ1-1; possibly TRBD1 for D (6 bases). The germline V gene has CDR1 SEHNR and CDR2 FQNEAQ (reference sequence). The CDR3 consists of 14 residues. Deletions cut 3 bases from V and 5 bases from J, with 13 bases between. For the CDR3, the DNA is TGTGCCAGCAGCTTCCAACAGGGCCGAACTGAAGCTTTCTTT. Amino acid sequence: CASSFQQGRTEAFF. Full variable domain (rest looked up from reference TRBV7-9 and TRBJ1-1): DTGVSQNPRHKITKRGQNVTFRCDPISEHNRLYWYRQTLGQGPEFLTYFQNEAQLEKSRLLSDRFSAERPKGSFSTLEIQRTEQGDSAMYLCASSFQQGRTEAFFGQGTRLTVV.

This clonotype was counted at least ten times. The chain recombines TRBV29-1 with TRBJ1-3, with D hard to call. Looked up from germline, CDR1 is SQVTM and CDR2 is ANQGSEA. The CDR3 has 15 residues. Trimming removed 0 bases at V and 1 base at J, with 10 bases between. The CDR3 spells CSVEDQVYSGNTIYF. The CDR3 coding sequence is TGCAGCGTTGAAGATCAGGTTTATTCTGGAAACACCATATATTTT. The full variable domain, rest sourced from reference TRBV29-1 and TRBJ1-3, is SAVISQKPSRDICQRGTSLTIQCQVDSQVTMMFWYRQQPGQSLTLIATANQGSEATYESGFVIDKFPISRPNLTFSTLTVSNMSPEDSSIYLCSVEDQVYSGNTIYFGEGSWLTVV.

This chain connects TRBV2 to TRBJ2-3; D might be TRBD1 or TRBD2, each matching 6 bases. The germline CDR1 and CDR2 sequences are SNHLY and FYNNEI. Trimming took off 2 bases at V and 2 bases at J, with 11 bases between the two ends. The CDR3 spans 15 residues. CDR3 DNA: TGTGCCAGCAGTGAAACAGGGAGGAACACAGATACGCAGTATTTT. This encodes CASSETGRNTDTQYF. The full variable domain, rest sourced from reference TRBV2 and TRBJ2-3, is EPEVTQTPSHQVTQMGQEVILRCVPISNHLYFYWYRQILGQKVEFLVSFYNNEISEKSEIFDDQFSVERPDGSNFTLKIRSTKLEDSAMYFCASSETGRNTDTQYFGPGTRLTVL.

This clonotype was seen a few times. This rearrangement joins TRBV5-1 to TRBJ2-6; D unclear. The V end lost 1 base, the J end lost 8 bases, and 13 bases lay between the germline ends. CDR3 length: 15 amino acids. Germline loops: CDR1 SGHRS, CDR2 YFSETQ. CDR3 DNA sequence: TGCGCCAGCAGCTTGAGGGTAAGAGGTACCAACGTCCTGACTTTC. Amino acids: CASSLRVRGTNVLTF.

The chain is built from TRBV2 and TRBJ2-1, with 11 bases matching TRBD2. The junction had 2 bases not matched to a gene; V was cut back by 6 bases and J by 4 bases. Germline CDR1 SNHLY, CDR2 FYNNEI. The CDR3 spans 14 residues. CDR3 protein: CASRGTSGYNEQFF. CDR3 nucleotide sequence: TGTGCCAGCAGGGGGACTAGCGGTTACAATGAGCAGTTCTTC.

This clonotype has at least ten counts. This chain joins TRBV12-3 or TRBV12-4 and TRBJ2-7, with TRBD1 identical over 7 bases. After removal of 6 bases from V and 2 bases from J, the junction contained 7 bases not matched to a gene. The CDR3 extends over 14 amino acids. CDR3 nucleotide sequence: TGTGCCAGCAGATCTACAGGGGCCCCCTACGAGCAGTACTTC. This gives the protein CASRSTGAPYEQYF.

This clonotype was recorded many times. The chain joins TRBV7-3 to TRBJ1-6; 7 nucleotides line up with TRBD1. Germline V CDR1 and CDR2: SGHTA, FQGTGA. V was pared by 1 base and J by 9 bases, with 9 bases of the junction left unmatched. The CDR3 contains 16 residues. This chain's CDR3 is CASSLMGPQGGSPLHF. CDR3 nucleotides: TGTGCCAGCAGCTTAATGGGGCCCCAGGGGGGTTCACCCCTCCACTTT.

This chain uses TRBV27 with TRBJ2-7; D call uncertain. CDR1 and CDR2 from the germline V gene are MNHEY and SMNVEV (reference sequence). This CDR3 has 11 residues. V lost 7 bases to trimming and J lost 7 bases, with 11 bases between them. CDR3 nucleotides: TGTGCCAGCACCCACCTCGGGGAGCAGTACTTC. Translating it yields CASTHLGEQYF.

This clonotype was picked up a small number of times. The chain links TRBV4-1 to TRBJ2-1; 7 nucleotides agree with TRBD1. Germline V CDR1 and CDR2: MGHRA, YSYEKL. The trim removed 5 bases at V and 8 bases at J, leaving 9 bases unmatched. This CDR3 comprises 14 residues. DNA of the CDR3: TGCGCCAGCAGCTCGCTGACAGGGTGGGATGAGCAGTTCTTC. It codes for CASSSLTGWDEQFF.

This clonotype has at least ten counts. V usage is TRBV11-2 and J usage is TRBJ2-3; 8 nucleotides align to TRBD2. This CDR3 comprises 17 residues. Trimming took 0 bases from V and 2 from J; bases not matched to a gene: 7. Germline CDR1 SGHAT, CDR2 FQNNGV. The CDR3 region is CASSLDFEREITDTQYF. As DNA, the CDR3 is TGTGCCAGCAGCTTAGATTTCGAGCGGGAGATCACAGATACGCAGTATTTT.

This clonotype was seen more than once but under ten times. For the CDR3, the DNA is TGCGCCAGCAGCCAGACAGGTGCCGGGACTAGCGGGATGACTAGCACAGATACGCAGTATTTT. Its translation: CASSQTGAGTSGMTSTDTQYF. This sequence joins TRBV5-1 and TRBJ2-3, with TRBD2 matching over 13 bases. V dropped 4 bases and J dropped 0; count of bases not matched to a gene: 17. CDR1 and CDR2 from the germline V gene are SGHRS and YFSETQ. The CDR3 contains 21 residues.

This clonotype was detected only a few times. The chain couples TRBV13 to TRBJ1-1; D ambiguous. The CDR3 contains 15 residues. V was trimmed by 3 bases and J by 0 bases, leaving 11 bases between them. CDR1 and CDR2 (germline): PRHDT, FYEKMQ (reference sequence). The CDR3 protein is CASSLMALMNTEAFF. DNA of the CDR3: TGTGCCAGCAGCTTGATGGCACTAATGAACACTGAAGCTTTCTTT.

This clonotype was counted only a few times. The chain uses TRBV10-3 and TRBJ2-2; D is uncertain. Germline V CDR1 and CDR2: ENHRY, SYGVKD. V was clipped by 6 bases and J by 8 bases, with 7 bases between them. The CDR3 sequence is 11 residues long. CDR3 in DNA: TGTGCCATCAGGGAACAGGGGGAGCTGTTTTTT. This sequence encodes CAIREQGELFF.

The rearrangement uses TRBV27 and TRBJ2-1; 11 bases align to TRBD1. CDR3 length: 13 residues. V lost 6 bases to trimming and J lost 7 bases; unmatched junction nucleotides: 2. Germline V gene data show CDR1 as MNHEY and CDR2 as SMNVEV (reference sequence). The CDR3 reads CASSGTGGNEQFF. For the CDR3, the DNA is TGTGCCAGCAGCGGGACAGGGGGTAATGAGCAGTTCTTC.

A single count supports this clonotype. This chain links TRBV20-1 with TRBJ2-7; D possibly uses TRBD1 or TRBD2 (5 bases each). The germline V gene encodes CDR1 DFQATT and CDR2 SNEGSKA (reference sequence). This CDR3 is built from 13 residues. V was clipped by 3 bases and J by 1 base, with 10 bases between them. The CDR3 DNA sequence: TGCAGTGCTAGGAGGGGCTTTTCCTACGAGCAGTACTTC. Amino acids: CSARRGFSYEQYF.

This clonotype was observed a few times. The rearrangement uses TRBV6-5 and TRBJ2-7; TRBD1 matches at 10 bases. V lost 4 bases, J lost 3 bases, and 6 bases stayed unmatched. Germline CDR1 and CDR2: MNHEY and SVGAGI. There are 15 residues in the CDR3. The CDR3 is CASSSGTGVVYEQYF. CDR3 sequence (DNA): TGTGCCAGCAGTTCAGGGACAGGGGTTGTCTACGAGCAGTACTTC.

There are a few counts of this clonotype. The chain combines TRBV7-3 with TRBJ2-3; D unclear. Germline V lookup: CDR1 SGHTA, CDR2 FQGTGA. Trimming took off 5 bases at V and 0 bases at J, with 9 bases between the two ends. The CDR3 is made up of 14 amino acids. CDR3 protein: CASSPQPSTDTQYF. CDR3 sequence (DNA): TGTGCCAGCAGCCCCCAACCGAGCACAGATACGCAGTATTTT.